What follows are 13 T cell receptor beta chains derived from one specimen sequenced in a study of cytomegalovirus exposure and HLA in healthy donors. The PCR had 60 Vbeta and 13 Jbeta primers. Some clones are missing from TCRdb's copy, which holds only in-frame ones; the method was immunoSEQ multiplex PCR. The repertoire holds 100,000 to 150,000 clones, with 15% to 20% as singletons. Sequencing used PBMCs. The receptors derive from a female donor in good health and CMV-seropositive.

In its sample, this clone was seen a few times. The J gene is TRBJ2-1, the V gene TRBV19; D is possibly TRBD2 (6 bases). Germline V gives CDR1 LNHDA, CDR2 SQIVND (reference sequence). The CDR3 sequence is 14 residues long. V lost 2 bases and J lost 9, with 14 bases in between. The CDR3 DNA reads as TGTGCCAGTAGTATACTCCCGGTCGGGGGTGAGCAGTTCTTC. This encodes CASSILPVGGEQFF. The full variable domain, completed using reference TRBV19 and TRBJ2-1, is DGGITQSPKYLFRKEGQNVTLSCEQNLNHDAMYWYRQDPGQGLRLIYYSQIVNDFQKGDIAEGYSVSREKKESFPLTVTSAQKNPTAFYLCASSILPVGGEQFFGPGTRLTVL.

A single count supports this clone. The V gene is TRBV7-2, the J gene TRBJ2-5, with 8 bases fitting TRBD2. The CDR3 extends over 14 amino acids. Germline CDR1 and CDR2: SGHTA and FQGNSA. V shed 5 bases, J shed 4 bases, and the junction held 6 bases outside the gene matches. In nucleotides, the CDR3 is TGTGCCAGCAGCAGGACTAGCAGTAGAGAGACCCAGTACTTC. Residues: CASSRTSSRETQYF.

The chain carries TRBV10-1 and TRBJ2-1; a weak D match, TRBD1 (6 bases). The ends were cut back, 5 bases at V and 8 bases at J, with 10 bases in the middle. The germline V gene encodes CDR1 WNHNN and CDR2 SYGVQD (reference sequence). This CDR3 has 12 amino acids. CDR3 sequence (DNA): TGCGCCAGCAGTCCACAGGGATATGAGCAGTTCTTC. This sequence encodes CASSPQGYEQFF.

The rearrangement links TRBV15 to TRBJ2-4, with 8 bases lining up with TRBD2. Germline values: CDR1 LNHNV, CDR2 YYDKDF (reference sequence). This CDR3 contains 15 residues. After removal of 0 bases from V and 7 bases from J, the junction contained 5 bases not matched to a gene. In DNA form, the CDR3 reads TGTGCCACCAGCAGAGATTTAGCGGGGAAGAACATTCAGTACTTC. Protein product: CATSRDLAGKNIQYF.

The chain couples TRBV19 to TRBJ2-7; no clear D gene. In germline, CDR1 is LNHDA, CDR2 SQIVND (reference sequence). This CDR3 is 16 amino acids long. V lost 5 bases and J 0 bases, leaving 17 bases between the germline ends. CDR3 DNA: TGTGCCAGTAGTTTCGCCTGGGCCCACGCCTCCTACGAGCAGTACTTC. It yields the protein CASSFAWAHASYEQYF.

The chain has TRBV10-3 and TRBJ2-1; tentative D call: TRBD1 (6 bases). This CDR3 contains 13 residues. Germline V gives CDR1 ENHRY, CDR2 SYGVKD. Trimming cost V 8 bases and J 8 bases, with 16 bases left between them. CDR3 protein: CAISPTGKDEQFF. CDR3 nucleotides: TGTGCCATCTCTCCAACAGGGAAAGATGAGCAGTTCTTC.

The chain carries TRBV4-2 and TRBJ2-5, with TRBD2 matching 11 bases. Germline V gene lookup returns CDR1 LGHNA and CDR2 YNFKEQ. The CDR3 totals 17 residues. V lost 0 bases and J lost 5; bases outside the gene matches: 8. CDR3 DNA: TGTGCCAGCAGCCAAGATCTAGCGGGGGGAACTTTGGAGACCCAGTACTTC. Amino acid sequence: CASSQDLAGGTLETQYF.

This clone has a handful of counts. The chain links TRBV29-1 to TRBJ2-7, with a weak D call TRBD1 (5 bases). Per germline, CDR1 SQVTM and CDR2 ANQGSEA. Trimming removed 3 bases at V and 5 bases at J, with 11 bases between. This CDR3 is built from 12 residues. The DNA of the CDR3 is TGCAGCGTTGATCAGGGTACCGACGAGCAGTACTTC. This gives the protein CSVDQGTDEQYF.

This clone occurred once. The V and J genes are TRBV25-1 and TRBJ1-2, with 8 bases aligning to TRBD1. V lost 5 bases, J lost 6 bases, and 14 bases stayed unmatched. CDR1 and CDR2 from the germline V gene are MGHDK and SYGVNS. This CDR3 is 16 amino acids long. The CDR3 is CASSRMGRTGSHGYTF. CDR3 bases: TGTGCCAGCAGTCGAATGGGTCGGACAGGGAGTCATGGCTACACCTTC.

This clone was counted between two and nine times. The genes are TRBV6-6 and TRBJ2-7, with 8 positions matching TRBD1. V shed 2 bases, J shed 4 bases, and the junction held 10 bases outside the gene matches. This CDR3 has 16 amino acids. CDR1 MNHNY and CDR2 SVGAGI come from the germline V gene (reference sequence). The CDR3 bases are TGTGCCAGCAGTTACGGGGGATCGGACAGGGTATACGAGCAGTACTTC. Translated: CASSYGGSDRVYEQYF.

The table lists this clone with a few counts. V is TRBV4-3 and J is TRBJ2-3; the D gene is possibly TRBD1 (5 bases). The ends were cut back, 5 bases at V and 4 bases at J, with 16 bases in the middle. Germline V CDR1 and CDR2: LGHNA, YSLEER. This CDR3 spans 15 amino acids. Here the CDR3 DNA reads TGCGCCAGCAGCGACAGACATAGGTACGCAGATACGCAGTATTTT. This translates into CASSDRHRYADTQYF.

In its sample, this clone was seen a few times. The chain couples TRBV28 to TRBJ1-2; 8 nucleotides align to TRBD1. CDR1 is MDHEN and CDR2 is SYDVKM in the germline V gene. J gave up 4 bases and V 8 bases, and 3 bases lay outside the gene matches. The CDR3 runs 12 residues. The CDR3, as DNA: TGTGCCAGCTCACAGGGGGGCTATGGCTACACCTTC. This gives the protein CASSQGGYGYTF.

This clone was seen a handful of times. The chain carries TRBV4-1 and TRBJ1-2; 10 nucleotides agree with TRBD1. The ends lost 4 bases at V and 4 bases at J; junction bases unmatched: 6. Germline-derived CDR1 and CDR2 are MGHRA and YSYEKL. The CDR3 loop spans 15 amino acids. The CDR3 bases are TGCGCCAGCAGCCCCGACAGGGGGCTAGGCTATGGCTACACCTTC. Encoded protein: CASSPDRGLGYGYTF.